The 20 T cell receptor beta chains presented below share a single source sample, sequenced in a study of CD8+ T cells in alopecia areata. Extracted RNA was reverse transcribed, and the resulting cDNA served as sequencing template. The data were produced by immunoSEQ multiplex PCR, yet TCRdb's version contains in-frame clones alone and is incomplete. The table shows roughly 200,000 clones, with less than 45% occurring only once. Treatment: oral pan-JAK inhibitor, 5-10 mg twice daily. Sequencing was performed on CD4+ T cells sorted from blood, taken around week 37, from a patient treated with tofacitinib. Receptors were obtained from a human donor with alopecia areata.

J is TRBJ2-1 and V is TRBV29-1, with D perhaps TRBD1 or TRBD2 (6 bases each). Germline assignment: CDR1 SQVTM and CDR2 ANQGSEA. The V end lost 6 bases, the J end lost 4 bases, and 16 bases lay between the germline ends. CDR3 length: 14 amino acids. The CDR3: CSVTGGTIYNEQFF. DNA for the CDR3: TGCAGCGTGACAGGCGGGACCATATACAATGAGCAGTTCTTC.

The rearrangement uses TRBV4-1 and TRBJ2-5; D perhaps matches TRBD2 (6 bases). The V and J ends lost 0 bases and 3 bases respectively, with 11 bases between them. The CDR3 totals 15 residues. Germline V CDR1 and CDR2: MGHRA, YSYEKL. The CDR3 DNA reads TGCGCCAGCAGCCAAGACGGGGGACCGAAAGAGACCCAGTACTTC. It yields the protein CASSQDGGPKETQYF.

The genes are TRBV9 and TRBJ1-5, with D unclear. Germline-derived CDR1 and CDR2 are SGDLS and YYNGEE. Trimming took 0 bases from V and 7 from J, leaving 8 bases between them. This CDR3 has 13 residues. The CDR3 DNA follows: TGTGCCAGCAGCGTAGATGGTGCCCAGCCCCAGCATTTT. Encoded protein: CASSVDGAQPQHF.

This chain uses TRBV15 with TRBJ2-7, with unresolved D. This CDR3 spans 15 amino acids. Germline lookup yields CDR1 LNHNV and CDR2 YYDKDF (reference sequence). Trimming pared 0 bases from V and 0 bases from J, leaving 9 bases between. The CDR3: CATSRDSHSSYEQYF. The CDR3 region has the DNA TGTGCCACCAGCAGAGACAGCCATAGCTCCTACGAGCAGTACTTC.

The CDR3 region has the DNA TGTGCCAGCAGCTTGGAGCCAGAAATGAACACTGAAGCTTTCTTT. Amino acids: CASSLEPEMNTEAFF. This chain joins TRBV5-4 and TRBJ1-1; no firm D call. The V end lost 0 bases, the J end lost 0 bases, and 9 bases lay between the germline ends. Germline CDR1 and CDR2: SGHNT and YYREEE (reference sequence). The CDR3 totals 15 residues.

The genes are TRBV10-2 and TRBJ1-1; weak D call: TRBD1 (6 bases). The germline V gene has CDR1 WSHSY and CDR2 SAAADI. CDR3 size: 15 residues. V gave up 3 bases and J gave up 0 bases, with 11 bases separating them. CDR3 protein: CASSEGQTMNTEAFF. CDR3 coding DNA: TGCGCCAGCAGTGAAGGACAGACCATGAACACTGAAGCTTTCTTT.

This clone was seen only a few times. The V and J genes are TRBV7-2 and TRBJ2-7; a possible D gene is TRBD2 (5 bases). CDR3 size: 14 residues. V dropped 5 bases and J dropped 2 bases, with 13 bases sitting between them. Germline CDR1 SGHTA, CDR2 FQGNSA. CDR3 DNA: TGTGCCAGCAGCGCAGCGGTCGGCCCCTACGAGCAGTACTTC. It translates to CASSAAVGPYEQYF.

The chain links TRBV4-2 to TRBJ1-2; D call uncertain. V was pared by 1 base and J by 2 bases, with 11 bases between. CDR3 length equals 15 residues. Germline V gives CDR1 LGHNA, CDR2 YNFKEQ. The CDR3 region is CASSQGVATNYGYTF. The CDR3 DNA reads TGTGCCAGCAGCCAAGGAGTGGCGACCAACTATGGCTACACCTTC.

The chain is built from TRBV5-4 and TRBJ2-5, with D unresolved. CDR1 and CDR2 from the germline V gene are SGHNT and YYREEE (reference sequence). The V end lost 2 bases, the J end lost 5 bases, and 16 bases lay between the germline ends. This CDR3 has 15 amino acids. The CDR3 region is CASSFSPILGETQYF. As DNA, the CDR3 is TGTGCCAGCAGCTTTTCTCCCATCCTAGGGGAGACCCAGTACTTC. Based on the CDR3 plus reference TRBV5-4 and TRBJ2-5, the full variable domain is ETGVTQSPTHLIKTRGQQVTLRCSSQSGHNTVSWYQQALGQGPQFIFQYYREEENGRGNFPPRFSGLQFPNYSSELNVNALELDDSALYLCASSFSPILGETQYFGPGTRLLVL.

This clone showed up just a few times. J is TRBJ2-6 and V is TRBV27; D is uncertain. Trimming took 7 bases from V and 0 from J, leaving 4 bases between them. This CDR3 has 13 residues. CDR1 is MNHEY, CDR2 SMNVEV, per germline (reference sequence). CDR3 nucleotides: TGTGCCAGCACCCCCTCTGGGGCCAACGTCCTGACTTTC. Translating it yields CASTPSGANVLTF.

A few counts support this clone. This sequence joins TRBV29-1 and TRBJ1-2; D unresolved. Germline loops: CDR1 SQVTM, CDR2 ANQGSEA. Deletions cut 3 bases from V and 7 bases from J, with 9 bases between. The CDR3 has 11 amino acids. CDR3 DNA sequence: TGCAGCGTTGACCATCCCAGTGGCTACACCTTC. It codes for CSVDHPSGYTF. Drawing the rest from reference TRBV29-1 and TRBJ1-2, the complete variable domain is SAVISQKPSRDICQRGTSLTIQCQVDSQVTMMFWYRQQPGQSLTLIATANQGSEATYESGFVIDKFPISRPNLTFSTLTVSNMSPEDSSIYLCSVDHPSGYTFGSGTRLTVV.

The rearrangement uses TRBV30 and TRBJ2-7, with TRBD2 matching 8 bases. V shed 2 bases, J shed 0 bases, and the junction held 6 bases outside the gene matches. Germline loops: CDR1 GTSNPN, CDR2 SVGIG (reference sequence). This CDR3 spans 15 amino acids. The CDR3: CAWSIPLAASYEQYF. CDR3 bases: TGTGCCTGGAGTATACCACTAGCGGCCTCCTACGAGCAGTACTTC.

This clone was observed a few times. The rearrangement uses TRBV20-1 and TRBJ2-7; D is unclear. V lost 2 bases and J lost 7, with 9 bases in between. The CDR3 loop spans 11 amino acids. CDR1 and CDR2 (germline): DFQATT, SNEGSKA (reference sequence). The CDR3, as DNA: TGCAGTGCTAGATCCCCTGAGGAGCAGTACTTC. Its translation: CSARSPEEQYF.

J is TRBJ1-2 and V is TRBV7-8; no definite D call. CDR1 is SGHVS, CDR2 FQNEAQ, per germline. V lost 1 base and J lost 2, with 8 bases in between. This CDR3 is built from 14 residues. The CDR3 bases are TGTGCCAGCAGCTTAGTGGCGGGGAACTATGGCTACACCTTC. Its protein product is CASSLVAGNYGYTF.

This clone was seen a few times. The chain links TRBV10-3 to TRBJ2-1; TRBD2 agrees at 8 bases. The J segment lost 5 bases and the V segment lost 9 bases, leaving 6 bases of the junction unmatched. This CDR3 comprises 13 residues. The V gene's germline CDR1 is ENHRY and CDR2 SYGVKD. The chain's CDR3 is CAMTSEKNNEQFF. As DNA, the CDR3 is TGTGCCATGACTAGCGAAAAGAACAATGAGCAGTTCTTC.

This sequence joins TRBV29-1 and TRBJ2-5; a weak D match, TRBD1 (5 bases). V was clipped by 4 bases and J by 7 bases, with 16 bases between them. Germline V gene data show CDR1 as SQVTM and CDR2 as ANQGSEA. This CDR3 is built from 13 residues. The DNA of the CDR3 is TGCAGCGTTGCGGACAAGGGGTCCAGGACCCAGTACTTC. Its protein product is CSVADKGSRTQYF.

This clone was found once. This rearrangement joins TRBV6-5 to TRBJ1-5; 7 nucleotides line up with TRBD1. J gave up 9 bases and V 6 bases, and 8 bases lay outside the gene matches. The CDR3 runs 13 residues. The germline CDR1 and CDR2 sequences are MNHEY and SVGAGI. The CDR3 is CASSPRGVGPQHF. CDR3 nucleotide sequence: TGTGCCAGCAGCCCCAGGGGGGTCGGGCCCCAGCATTTT.

The chain uses TRBV28 and TRBJ1-1; 9 nucleotides line up with TRBD1. Germline values: CDR1 MDHEN, CDR2 SYDVKM. V was clipped by 6 bases and J by 5 bases; unmatched bases: 10. The CDR3 has 15 amino acids. CDR3 sequence: CASSYRGRETTEAFF. CDR3 nucleotides: TGTGCCAGCAGCTACAGGGGGCGCGAAACGACTGAAGCTTTCTTT. The full variable domain, in which reference TRBV28 and TRBJ1-1 provide the parts outside the CDR3, is DVKVTQSSRYLVKRTGEKVFLECVQDMDHENMFWYRQDPGLGLRLIYFSYDVKMKEKGDIPEGYSVSREKKERFSLILESASTNQTSMYLCASSYRGRETTEAFFGQGTRLTVV.

The chain has TRBV7-3 and TRBJ2-2, with a weak D call TRBD1 (6 bases). This CDR3 has 15 amino acids. Trimming took off 5 bases at V and 2 bases at J, with 12 bases between the two ends. CDR1 and CDR2 from the germline V gene are SGHTA and FQGTGA. For the CDR3, the DNA is TGTGCCAGCAGCCCAGACAGGATTAACACCGGGGAGCTGTTTTTT. Protein sequence: CASSPDRINTGELFF.

This clone has a count of ten or more. The DNA of the CDR3 is TGTGCCATCAGTGGGGACAGTCAGAGGACTACAACCGGGGAGCTGTTTTTT. Its protein is CAISGDSQRTTTGELFF. This rearrangement joins TRBV10-3 to TRBJ2-2; weak D call: TRBD1 (7 bases). CDR3 size: 17 residues. With 4 bases removed from V and 5 bases from J, the gap between germline ends came to 20 bases. CDR1 and CDR2 from the germline V gene are ENHRY and SYGVKD.